A single sample gave rise to the 27 T cell receptor beta chains below, sequenced in a study of T cell responses to AZD1222 COVID-19 vaccine. Assay: immunoSEQ multiplex PCR; the TCRdb copy retains only in-frame clones and omits some. Among some 150,000 clones, around 88% were seen once, and the ten largest hold approximately 3.1%. Sequencing used peripheral blood, obtained on day 0 of MenACWY control vaccination. The receptors derive from an adult in good health.

CDR3 sequence (DNA): TGTGCCAGCAGTGAGGCAGGGGCGGACACTGAAGCTTTCTTT. Amino acid sequence: CASSEAGADTEAFF. V gene TRBV6-1 combines with J gene TRBJ1-1, with D perhaps matching TRBD1 (6 bases). This CDR3 region has 14 residues. Germline V gene sequence: CDR1 MNHNS, CDR2 SASEGT. The V gene lost 3 bases and the J gene lost 3 bases, with 11 bases spanning the gap.

The rearrangement joins TRBV9 to TRBJ1-2, with D maybe TRBD1 (5 bases). The length of the CDR3 is 14 residues. Germline V gives CDR1 SGDLS, CDR2 YYNGEE. Trimming shortened V by 0 bases and J by 5 bases, and 11 bases separated the two germline ends. The CDR3 spells CASSVESQGYGYTF. CDR3 in DNA: TGTGCCAGCAGCGTAGAATCGCAGGGTTATGGCTACACCTTC.

This rearrangement joins TRBV30 to TRBJ1-5, with D possibly TRBD1 on 6 matching bases. Looked up from germline, CDR1 is GTSNPN and CDR2 is SVGIG (reference sequence). V gave up 0 bases and J gave up 7 bases, with 13 bases separating them. The CDR3 covers 14 residues. Here the CDR3 reads CAWSVGRGGQPQHF. CDR3 nucleotides: TGTGCCTGGAGTGTAGGGAGGGGGGGGCAGCCCCAGCATTTT.

The genes are TRBV6-6 and TRBJ1-4, with D possibly matching TRBD1 (6 bases). Trimming took off 2 bases at V and 5 bases at J, with 9 bases between the two ends. The length of the CDR3 is 14 residues. Germline values: CDR1 MNHNY, CDR2 SVGAGI (reference sequence). CDR3 sequence: CASSYGQGNEKLFF. CDR3 in DNA: TGTGCCAGCAGTTACGGGCAGGGGAATGAAAAACTGTTTTTT.

This chain links TRBV6-5 with TRBJ1-1; no definite D call. The CDR3 is made up of 14 amino acids. Trimming cost V 1 base and J 1 base, with 7 bases left between them. CDR1 and CDR2 (germline): MNHEY, SVGAGI. CDR3 bases: TGTGCCAGCAGTTACTTAGGTCAGAACACTGAAGCTTTCTTT. Residues: CASSYLGQNTEAFF.

This rearrangement joins TRBV5-1 to TRBJ2-1; D gene ambiguous. V gave up 7 bases and J gave up 10 bases, with 12 bases separating them. Looked up from germline, CDR1 is SGHRS and CDR2 is YFSETQ. CDR3 size: 11 residues. CDR3 nucleotides: TGCGCCAGCGGGTTCTTTAACGAGCAGTTCTTC. Its protein product is CASGFFNEQFF.

The gene calls are TRBV15 and TRBJ2-7; possible D gene TRBD1, 6 bases. The germline V gene encodes CDR1 LNHNV and CDR2 YYDKDF (reference sequence). V lost 5 bases and J lost 0, with 14 bases in between. This CDR3 has 15 residues. The CDR3 region has the DNA TGTGCCACCAGCCGGGAACAGGGTAGCTCCTACGAGCAGTACTTC. Residues: CATSREQGSSYEQYF.

This chain connects TRBV7-2 to TRBJ2-3, with 8 bases identical to TRBD2. Losses at the gene ends were 3 bases for V and 4 bases for J; bases not matched to a gene: 15. The CDR3 is 18 residues long. Germline V CDR1 and CDR2: SGHTA, FQGNSA. Here the CDR3 DNA reads TGTGCCAGCAGCTTGGTACCAGGACAAGCGGGAGCCCCAGATACGCAGTATTTT. This encodes CASSLVPGQAGAPDTQYF.

This clone was observed once. V usage is TRBV3-1 (or the pseudogene TRBV3-2) and J usage is TRBJ2-7; D gene ambiguous. This CDR3 region has 15 residues. The germline V and J ends were trimmed by 4 bases and 6 bases, with 19 bases remaining between them. CDR1 LGHDT and CDR2 YNNKEL come from the germline V gene (reference sequence). The CDR3 bases are TGTGCCAGCAGCCCTTCACCCGATCGGAGCCGCGAGCAGTACTTC. Translation: CASSPSPDRSREQYF.

The rearrangement uses TRBV7-3 and TRBJ2-1, with TRBD2 matching over 7 bases. The length of the CDR3 is 13 residues. The V segment lost 5 bases and the J segment 10 bases; nucleotides outside the gene matches: 8. CDR1 is SGHTA and CDR2 is FQGTGA in the germline V gene. CDR3 in amino acids: CASSERRGLEQFF. The CDR3 DNA sequence: TGTGCCAGCAGCGAGCGGAGGGGACTAGAGCAGTTCTTC.

This sequence joins TRBV2 and TRBJ2-3; 14 positions match TRBD2. The CDR3 totals 18 residues. Losses at the gene ends were 7 bases for V and 0 bases for J; bases not matched to a gene: 9. Germline loops: CDR1 SNHLY, CDR2 FYNNEI. CDR3 DNA: TGTGCCAGCACAGGGGGACTAGCGGGAGTAGTTAGCACAGATACGCAGTATTTT. Its translation: CASTGGLAGVVSTDTQYF. Using reference TRBV2 and TRBJ2-3 for the parts outside the CDR3, the full variable domain is EPEVTQTPSHQVTQMGQEVILRCVPISNHLYFYWYRQILGQKVEFLVSFYNNEISEKSEIFDDQFSVERPDGSNFTLKIRSTKLEDSAMYFCASTGGLAGVVSTDTQYFGPGTRLTVL.

The V and J genes are TRBV28 and TRBJ1-2; TRBD1 aligns across 9 bases. The CDR3 covers 14 residues. The germline V gene encodes CDR1 MDHEN and CDR2 SYDVKM. V was pared by 2 bases and J by 6 bases, with 4 bases of the junction left unmatched. This chain's CDR3 is CASSLNWDRDGYTF. The CDR3 bases are TGTGCCAGCAGTTTAAATTGGGACAGGGATGGCTACACCTTC.

This clone has a handful of counts. The chain recombines TRBV27 with TRBJ1-1, with D possibly being TRBD1 (6 bases). Trimming stripped 6 bases from V and 5 bases from J, with 16 bases between. Germline CDR1 and CDR2: MNHEY and SMNVEV (reference sequence). The CDR3 length is 14 residues. The CDR3: CASRPPEGGTEAFF. The CDR3 DNA sequence: TGTGCCAGCAGGCCCCCCGAAGGGGGGACTGAAGCTTTCTTT.

The rearrangement joins TRBV29-1 to TRBJ2-3; 8 nucleotides agree with TRBD2. Trimming cost V 3 bases and J 2 bases; bases outside gene matches: 7. CDR3 size: 15 residues. CDR1 SQVTM and CDR2 ANQGSEA come from the germline V gene. CDR3 sequence (DNA): TGCAGCGTTGAGTTTCTGCGGGGGGACACAGATACGCAGTATTTT. This encodes CSVEFLRGDTDTQYF.

This chain links TRBV6-2 or TRBV6-3 with TRBJ2-3; 7 bases fit TRBD2. Germline CDR1 reads MNHEY; CDR2 reads SVGEGT. With 2 bases clipped from V and 1 base from J, the junction kept 3 bases outside the gene matches. The CDR3 covers 15 residues. The CDR3 protein is CASSYAGDRTDTQYF. In nucleotides, the CDR3 is TGTGCCAGCAGTTACGCGGGGGACCGCACAGATACGCAGTATTTT.

This chain uses TRBV7-3 with TRBJ2-7, with 8 bases aligning to TRBD1. The V gene's germline CDR1 is SGHTA and CDR2 FQGTGA. The CDR3 loop spans 13 amino acids. Trimming at V came to 5 bases and at J to 5 bases, leaving 5 bases not matched to a gene. Written as DNA, the CDR3 is TGTGCCAGCAGCATCTCGGACAGGGACGAGCAGTACTTC. Its protein product is CASSISDRDEQYF. Complete variable domain (other parts from reference TRBV7-3 and TRBJ2-7): GAGVSQTPSNKVTEKGKYVELRCDPISGHTALYWYRQSLGQGPEFLIYFQGTGAADDSGLPNDRFFAVRPEGSVSTLKIQRTERGDSAVYLCASSISDRDEQYFGPGTRLTVT.

The chain joins TRBV6-5 to TRBJ1-5; D is undetermined. V lost 7 bases to trimming and J lost 6 bases, with 13 bases between them. From germline, CDR1 is MNHEY and CDR2 SVGAGI. This CDR3 has 13 residues. CDR3: CASTPGPAQPQHF. Here the CDR3 DNA reads TGTGCCAGCACGCCAGGTCCGGCTCAGCCCCAGCATTTT.

The chain uses TRBV12-3 or TRBV12-4 and TRBJ1-2; no clear D. Trimming stripped 3 bases from V and 7 bases from J, with 9 bases between. The CDR3 is 12 residues long. The CDR3 loop is CASSFSTSGYTF. The CDR3 DNA reads as TGTGCCAGCAGTTTCTCGACGAGTGGCTACACCTTC.

V gene TRBV18 combines with J gene TRBJ1-2, with 11 nucleotides matching TRBD1. This CDR3 contains 14 residues. Germline V gives CDR1 KGHSH, CDR2 LQKENI. Trimming removed 5 bases from V and 7 bases from J; junction bases left unmatched: 6. In nucleotides, the CDR3 is TGTGCCAGCTCAGTCTCCGGGACAGGGGGTGGCTACACCTTC. Amino acids: CASSVSGTGGGYTF.

The chain employs TRBV18 and TRBJ2-7; TRBD1 matches 9 bases. The ends lost 4 bases at V and 5 bases at J; junction bases unmatched: 3. The CDR3 covers 13 residues. The V gene's germline CDR1 is KGHSH and CDR2 LQKENI. The CDR3 DNA reads TGTGCCAGCTCACGGACAGGGGTGGACGAGCAGTACTTC. Protein sequence: CASSRTGVDEQYF. Drawing the rest from reference TRBV18 and TRBJ2-7, the complete variable domain is NAGVMQNPRHLVRRRGQEARLRCSPMKGHSHVYWYRQLPEEGLKFMVYLQKENIIDESGMPKERFSAEFPKEGPSILRIQQVVRGDSAAYFCASSRTGVDEQYFGPGTRLTVT.

This clone was seen only once. The chain recombines TRBV27 with TRBJ2-7, with 9 nucleotides matching TRBD1. Germline V gene data show CDR1 as MNHEY and CDR2 as SMNVEV (reference sequence). The trim removed 6 bases at V and 4 bases at J, leaving 13 bases unmatched. The CDR3 runs to 16 residues. This CDR3 reads CASSPAGDRVKYEQYF. CDR3 sequence (DNA): TGTGCCAGCAGCCCGGCCGGGGACAGGGTAAAGTACGAGCAGTACTTC.

This sequence joins TRBV19 and TRBJ2-3; the D gene is possibly TRBD2 (6 bases). The V gene lost 4 bases and the J gene lost 2 bases, with 10 bases spanning the gap. The length of the CDR3 is 14 residues. CDR1 and CDR2 (germline): LNHDA, SQIVND (reference sequence). CDR3 amino acids: CASSRGDTTDTQYF. The CDR3 DNA reads TGTGCCAGTAGTAGGGGGGATACCACAGATACGCAGTATTTT.

This chain connects TRBV5-1 to TRBJ2-7; a weak D match, TRBD2 (5 bases). V shed 1 base and J shed 3 bases, with 11 bases lying between them. Looked up from germline, CDR1 is SGHRS and CDR2 is YFSETQ. The CDR3 is made up of 14 amino acids. As DNA, the CDR3 is TGCGCCAGCAGCTTGCGTGGGGAGAGCTACGAGCAGTACTTC. It specifies CASSLRGESYEQYF.

V usage is TRBV3-1 (or the pseudogene TRBV3-2) and J usage is TRBJ1-4; possible D gene TRBD1, 5 bases. V was shortened by 1 base and J by 0 bases, with 18 bases between the two germline ends. Germline CDR1 is LGHDT and CDR2 is YNNKEL (reference sequence). The length of the CDR3 is 19 residues. This chain's CDR3 is CASSQAAVVRVATNEKLFF. The CDR3 coding sequence is TGTGCCAGCAGCCAAGCAGCAGTTGTCAGGGTGGCAACTAATGAAAAACTGTTTTTT.

The chain carries TRBV18 and TRBJ2-4; D call uncertain. CDR3 length equals 16 residues. Deletions cut 0 bases from V and 1 base from J, with 10 bases between. Germline CDR1 reads KGHSH; CDR2 reads LQKENI. The CDR3 DNA is TGTGCCAGCTCACCACCGATCGTCGGGGCCAAAAACATTCAGTACTTC. Protein sequence: CASSPPIVGAKNIQYF.

V gene TRBV6-6 combines with J gene TRBJ1-5, with TRBD1 matching 8 bases. CDR1 and CDR2 from the germline V gene are MNHNY and SVGAGI (reference sequence). The CDR3 has 15 amino acids. V gave up 1 base and J gave up 5 bases; unmatched junction bases: 4. CDR3: CASSYWTGIDQPQHF. The CDR3 bases are TGTGCCAGCAGTTACTGGACAGGGATCGATCAGCCCCAGCATTTT.

The chain uses TRBV12-3 or TRBV12-4 and TRBJ1-1, with D unresolved. This CDR3 has 12 amino acids. V lost 4 bases to trimming and J lost 3 bases, with 6 bases between them. CDR3 sequence (DNA): TGTGCCAGCAGTTACCACGACACTGAAGCTTTCTTT. Its protein product is CASSYHDTEAFF.